These 29 T cell receptor beta chains share one sample of origin, sequenced in a study of graft-versus-host responses after intestinal transplantation. This table comes from immunoSEQ multiplex PCR, and its TCRdb copy is limited to in-frame clones, with some not included. The sample has around 5,700 clones, roughly 32% seen once. The sequenced sample was alloreactive CD4+ T cells from a mixed lymphocyte reaction culture, obtained before transplantation. As to subset: CFSE-low proliferating T cells sorted from approximately six-day pre-transplant mixed lymphocyte reaction (GvH or HvG direction). The receptor source for this set is a human patient who was an organ donor for intestinal transplantation.

This clone is labeled medium-sized (0.01 to 0.1%). Here the CDR3 reads CASSLDGSGNTIYF. Here the CDR3 DNA reads TGTGCCAGCAGCTTAGATGGCAGTGGAAACACCATATATTTT. The V and J genes are TRBV7-9 and TRBJ1-3; D is unresolved. Germline loops: CDR1 SEHNR, CDR2 FQNEAQ (reference sequence). V lost 1 base and J 3 bases, leaving 7 bases between the germline ends. The CDR3 covers 14 residues. The variable domain in full, completed from reference TRBV7-9 and TRBJ1-3, reads DTGVSQNPRHKITKRGQNVTFRCDPISEHNRLYWYRQTLGQGPEFLTYFQNEAQLEKSRLLSDRFSAERPKGSFSTLEIQRTEQGDSAMYLCASSLDGSGNTIYFGEGSWLTVV.

This clone was counted a single time. The chain employs TRBV19 and TRBJ1-4, with 7 bases identical to TRBD1. J was trimmed by 11 bases and V by 4 bases; bases with no gene match: 7. CDR1 is LNHDA, CDR2 SQIVND, per germline (reference sequence). The length of the CDR3 is 13 residues. In DNA, the CDR3 is TGTGCCAGTAGTACCATCCAGGGGGGGAAACTGTTTTTT. Its translation: CASSTIQGGKLFF.

This clone is labeled as large. Other DNA sequences within the sample encode an identical CDR3. V usage is TRBV30 and J usage is TRBJ1-5; perhaps TRBD1 as D (6 bases). The length of the CDR3 is 13 residues. The germline V and J ends were trimmed by 0 bases and 5 bases, with 8 bases remaining between them. Per germline, CDR1 GTSNPN and CDR2 SVGIG (reference sequence). CDR3: CAWSVQGYQPQHF. The CDR3, as DNA: TGTGCCTGGAGTGTACAGGGATATCAGCCCCAGCATTTT.

The chain combines TRBV5-4 with TRBJ1-1, with a tentative D call TRBD1 (6 bases). Germline CDR1 is SGHNT and CDR2 is YYREEE (reference sequence). The CDR3 loop spans 15 amino acids. Deletions cut 0 bases from V and 7 bases from J, with 16 bases between. The CDR3, as DNA: TGTGCCAGCAGCTTGGTGGGCAGGGGAGGCATTGAAGCTTTCTTT. Translation: CASSLVGRGGIEAFF.

This rearrangement joins TRBV10-1 to TRBJ2-2; D call uncertain. V was pared by 2 bases and J by 1 base, with 5 bases between. This CDR3 region has 14 residues. Germline V gene sequence: CDR1 WNHNN, CDR2 SYGVQD (reference sequence). The CDR3 spells CASSEPLNTGELFF. CDR3 in DNA: TGCGCCAGCAGTGAGCCACTGAACACCGGGGAGCTGTTTTTT.

The sample holds a few counts of this clone. The chain recombines TRBV9 with TRBJ2-1, with 7 nucleotides matching TRBD2. The CDR3 has 19 residues. Unmatched junction bases numbered 16, after V lost 0 bases and J lost 4 bases. The germline CDR1 and CDR2 sequences are SGDLS and YYNGEE. CDR3 amino acids: CASSVESPFAGEWYNEQFF. The CDR3 region has the DNA TGTGCCAGCAGCGTAGAATCCCCTTTCGCGGGAGAGTGGTACAATGAGCAGTTCTTC. Full variable domain (rest looked up from reference TRBV9 and TRBJ2-1): DSGVTQTPKHLITATGQRVTLRCSPRSGDLSVYWYQQSLDQGLQFLIQYYNGEERAKGNILERFSAQQFPDLHSELNLSSLELGDSALYFCASSVESPFAGEWYNEQFFGPGTRLTVL.

The rearrangement joins TRBV6-6 to TRBJ2-7, with D uncertain. Trimming shortened V by 0 bases and J by 2 bases, and 11 bases separated the two germline ends. The CDR3 has 15 residues. CDR1 and CDR2 (germline): MNHNY, SVGAGI (reference sequence). The DNA for the CDR3 is TGTGCCAGCAGTTACTCCCTAGTAGGGACCTACGAGCAGTACTTC. This translates into CASSYSLVGTYEQYF.

The sample holds a few counts of this clone. The same CDR3 arises from other DNA sequences in this sample as well. The chain carries TRBV4-1 and TRBJ2-1, with 9 bases fitting TRBD2. The CDR3 runs 18 residues. The V and J ends lost 0 bases and 5 bases, in that order; junction bases with no gene match: 11. Germline V gives CDR1 MGHRA, CDR2 YSYEKL. CDR3 region: CASSQERGGGARHNEQFF. DNA for the CDR3: TGCGCCAGCAGCCAAGAACGGGGCGGGGGGGCCAGACACAATGAGCAGTTCTTC.

The chain combines TRBV2 with TRBJ1-3, with D unresolved. The V end lost 7 bases, the J end lost 5 bases, and 9 bases lay between the germline ends. The CDR3 has 12 residues. The germline gives CDR1 SNHLY, CDR2 FYNNEI. CDR3 protein: CASNPGRNTIYF. Here the CDR3 DNA reads TGTGCCAGCAATCCAGGAAGAAACACCATATATTTT.

About this clone itself: Just one base apart from a much larger clone, this may be a read error. The chain employs TRBV11-2 and TRBJ2-2, with 16 bases that match TRBD2. This CDR3 contains 17 residues. Germline lookup yields CDR1 SGHAT and CDR2 FQNNGV. Trimming removed 5 bases from V and 4 bases from J; junction bases left unmatched: 4. The CDR3 sequence is CASSVGTSGRATGELFF. The CDR3 DNA sequence: TGTGCCAGCAGCGTAGGGACTAGCGGGAGGGCCACCGGGGAGCTGTTTTTT.

The V and J genes are TRBV4-1 and TRBJ1-1; 7 bases align to TRBD1. The V segment lost 4 bases and the J segment 1 base; nucleotides outside the gene matches: 0. The CDR3 is 13 residues long. Germline V CDR1 and CDR2: MGHRA, YSYEKL. The CDR3 coding sequence is TGCGCCAGCAGCCGGGACAGGAACACTGAAGCTTTCTTT. Translating it yields CASSRDRNTEAFF.

This clone was observed a handful of times. The gene calls are TRBV25-1 and TRBJ1-3; no clear D gene. The CDR3 loop spans 12 amino acids. Deletions cut 1 base from V and 4 bases from J, with 2 bases between. Germline CDR1 is MGHDK and CDR2 is SYGVNS. CDR3 in DNA: TGTGCCAGCAGTGAATGGGGAAACACCATATATTTT. Translated, it gives CASSEWGNTIYF.

The chain employs TRBV11-2 and TRBJ2-1, with 14 bases aligning to TRBD2. CDR1 and CDR2 from the germline V gene are SGHAT and FQNNGV. CDR3 size: 16 residues. With V trimmed by 4 bases and J by 7 bases, 6 bases remained unmatched. CDR3 in amino acids: CASSSGTSGSWNEQFF. DNA for the CDR3: TGTGCCAGCAGCTCCGGGACTAGCGGGAGTTGGAATGAGCAGTTCTTC.

This clone was seen only a few times. V gene TRBV5-1 combines with J gene TRBJ2-5; D uncertain. Germline CDR1 is SGHRS and CDR2 is YFSETQ. The CDR3 spans 11 residues. V lost 2 bases, J lost 5 bases, and 4 bases lay in between. CDR3 residues: CASSFMETQYF. The CDR3 DNA reads TGCGCCAGCAGCTTCATGGAGACCCAGTACTTC.

This clone is medium-sized. The chain carries TRBV7-2 and TRBJ2-1; 10 nucleotides agree with TRBD2. This CDR3 has 13 amino acids. The germline V gene encodes CDR1 SGHTA and CDR2 FQGNSA. V was pared by 3 bases and J by 10 bases, with 3 bases of the junction left unmatched. CDR3 protein: CASSLLAGAEQFF. CDR3 nucleotide sequence: TGTGCCAGCAGCTTGCTAGCGGGGGCGGAGCAGTTCTTC. Combining the CDR3 with reference TRBV7-2 and TRBJ2-1 gives the whole variable domain GAGVSQSPSNKVTEKGKDVELRCDPISGHTALYWYRQSLGQGLEFLIYFQGNSAPDKSGLPSDRFSAERTGGSVSTLTIQRTQQEDSAVYLCASSLLAGAEQFFGPGTRLTVL.

Only a few counts were recorded for this clone. J is TRBJ2-7 and V is TRBV4-1, with 13 bases identical to TRBD2. The CDR3 contains 22 residues. The germline V gene has CDR1 MGHRA and CDR2 YSYEKL. V gave up 1 base and J gave up 8 bases; unmatched junction bases: 26. The CDR3 loop reads CASSQGGAIWTSGSTPSEKQYF. DNA for the CDR3: TGCGCCAGCAGCCAAGGGGGAGCGATTTGGACTAGCGGGAGTACCCCGAGCGAGAAGCAGTACTTC.

By proportion, this clone is medium-sized. J is TRBJ2-5 and V is TRBV6-5; perhaps D is TRBD1 or TRBD2 (5 bases each). Germline loops: CDR1 MNHEY, CDR2 SVGAGI. The CDR3 contains 14 residues. V dropped 7 bases and J dropped 2 bases, with 14 bases sitting between them. Written as DNA, the CDR3 is TGTGCCAGCAATTTCCGGGACGGGCAAGAGACCCAGTACTTC. This translates into CASNFRDGQETQYF.

This chain uses TRBV18 with TRBJ1-1; 9 bases align to TRBD1. The CDR3 loop spans 14 amino acids. The V segment lost 5 bases and the J segment 0 bases; nucleotides outside the gene matches: 1. Germline-derived CDR1 and CDR2 are KGHSH and LQKENI. The CDR3 reads CASSGQGLNTEAFF. DNA of the CDR3: TGTGCCAGCTCAGGACAGGGGCTGAACACTGAAGCTTTCTTT.

This clone occurred a few times. The chain is built from TRBV15 and TRBJ1-1; 10 bases agree with TRBD1. Germline values: CDR1 LNHNV, CDR2 YYDKDF (reference sequence). This CDR3 is 13 amino acids long. Losses at the gene ends were 1 base for V and 7 bases for J; bases not matched to a gene: 0. The CDR3 is CATSRGDRGEAFF. The DNA of the CDR3 is TGTGCCACCAGCAGAGGGGACAGGGGTGAAGCTTTCTTT.

This clone rates as medium-sized (0.01 to 0.1%). The CDR3 loop is CASSPGRDYEQYF. The CDR3 coding sequence is TGTGCCAGCTCACCAGGCAGGGACTACGAGCAGTACTTC. V gene TRBV18 combines with J gene TRBJ2-7; tentative D call: TRBD1 (5 bases). Trimming removed 2 bases from V and 3 bases from J, with 8 bases in between. Germline V gene data show CDR1 as KGHSH and CDR2 as LQKENI. This CDR3 has 13 residues.

The chain couples TRBV10-3 to TRBJ2-3; 9 bases match TRBD2. The CDR3 totals 13 residues. Germline loops: CDR1 ENHRY, CDR2 SYGVKD. The J segment lost 6 bases and the V segment lost 8 bases, leaving 6 bases of the junction unmatched. The CDR3 region has the DNA TGTGCCATCGAATGGCGGGAGGGGGATACGCAGTATTTT. Its translation: CAIEWREGDTQYF.

In its sample, this clone was seen a few times. The CDR3 DNA reads TGCAGTGCTAGAGCGGGGTATGGCTACACCTTC. This encodes CSARAGYGYTF. The rearrangement uses TRBV20-1 and TRBJ1-2; D is unclear. V was pared by 1 base and J by 5 bases, with 5 bases between. CDR1 DFQATT and CDR2 SNEGSKA come from the germline V gene (reference sequence). The CDR3 totals 11 residues.

V is TRBV6-9 and J is TRBJ1-2; a weak D match, TRBD1 (6 bases). In germline, CDR1 is MNHGY, CDR2 SVAAGI. Trimming removed 2 bases at V and 8 bases at J, with 18 bases between. This CDR3 has 15 residues. The CDR3 loop is CASSYAPVTGSGYTF. CDR3 nucleotides: TGTGCCAGCAGTTATGCGCCCGTGACAGGCAGCGGCTACACCTTC.

This clone is labeled large. As DNA, the CDR3 is TGTGCCATCAGTGATCGAGGACTCACAGATACGCAGTATTTT. Amino acids: CAISDRGLTDTQYF. The chain uses TRBV10-3 and TRBJ2-3, with D tentatively TRBD2 (5 bases). The ends were cut back, 3 bases at V and 2 bases at J, with 9 bases in the middle. CDR1 is ENHRY and CDR2 is SYGVKD in the germline V gene. The CDR3 runs 14 residues.

The chain employs TRBV5-1 and TRBJ2-3; 12 bases fit TRBD1. This CDR3 has 15 amino acids. CDR1 and CDR2 (germline): SGHRS, YFSETQ. V trimming: 2 bases; J trimming: 5 bases; junction bases outside the gene matches: 3. The CDR3 sequence: CASSLGTGGLDTQYF. In DNA form, the CDR3 reads TGCGCCAGCAGCTTAGGGACAGGGGGCTTAGATACGCAGTATTTT.

This chain joins TRBV2 and TRBJ2-3; D call uncertain. With 7 bases removed from V and 0 bases from J, the gap between germline ends came to 11 bases. Germline V lookup: CDR1 SNHLY, CDR2 FYNNEI. The CDR3 extends over 14 amino acids. CDR3 nucleotide sequence: TGTGCCAGCAAGCCTACCCTAAGCACAGATACGCAGTATTTT. Its translation: CASKPTLSTDTQYF.

On this clone itself: The identical CDR3 is also encoded by other nucleotide sequences in the sample. V gene TRBV19 combines with J gene TRBJ2-5; TRBD2 agrees at 7 bases. V shed 3 bases, J shed 0 bases, and the junction held 4 bases outside the gene matches. The CDR3 loop spans 15 amino acids. CDR1 and CDR2 from the germline V gene are LNHDA and SQIVND (reference sequence). Here the CDR3 DNA reads TGTGCCAGTAGTATCGGGCGGGGGTACCAAGAGACCCAGTACTTC. It specifies CASSIGRGYQETQYF.

The chain employs TRBV7-9 and TRBJ1-1; TRBD1 matches at 9 bases. J gave up 4 bases and V 3 bases, and 0 bases lay outside the gene matches. The germline CDR1 and CDR2 sequences are SEHNR and FQNEAQ (reference sequence). The CDR3 covers 13 residues. CDR3 nucleotide sequence: TGTGCCAGCAGCTTGACAGGGGGCACTGAAGCTTTCTTT. Residues: CASSLTGGTEAFF.

About this clone itself: A much larger clonotype is one base distant, so this may be a read error. Other DNA sequences within the sample encode an identical CDR3. The chain couples TRBV9 to TRBJ2-5; the D gene could be TRBD1 or TRBD2 (6 bases each). Per the germline V gene, CDR1 is SGDLS and CDR2 is YYNGEE. The CDR3 is made up of 13 amino acids. The CDR3, as DNA: TGCGCCAGCAGCGTAGGGGGGTGGGAGACCCAGTACTTC. It codes for CASSVGGWETQYF. Full variable domain (outside the CDR3, taken from reference TRBV9 and TRBJ2-5): DSGVTQTPKHLITATGQRVTLRCSPRSGDLSVYWYQQSLDQGLQFLIQYYNGEERAKGNILERFSAQQFPDLHSELNLSSLELGDSALYFCASSVGGWETQYFGPGTRLLVL.